The clone carrying this TCR beta chain appeared once. A junction boundary mismatches the germline segment, possibly from a read error. These data come from a study of preoperative IRX-2 immunotherapy in early breast cancer. CDR1 and CDR2 from the germline V gene are SNHLY and FYNNEI. This CDR3 has 12 residues. This table comes from immunoSEQ multiplex PCR, and its TCRdb copy is limited to in-frame clones, with some not included. Of approximately 30,000 clones in the sample, about 95% were seen once. Treatment in this sample: preoperative locoregional IRX-2 cytokine immunotherapy. Sampling was carried out from a patient treated with IRX-2 immunotherapy. This TCR came from a human donor with breast cancer. This chain links TRBV2 with TRBJ2-7; 10 bases are shared with TRBD2. The DNA of the CDR3 is TGTGCCAGCAGTGAACAACTAGCGGGGACAAACTTC. The encoded protein is CASSEQLAGTNF. Full variable domain (outside the CDR3, taken from reference TRBV2 and TRBJ2-7): EPEVTQTPSHQVTQMGQEVILRCVPISNHLYFYWYRQILGQKVEFLVSFYNNEISEKSEIFDDQFSVERPDGSNFTLKIRSTKLEDSAMYFCASSEQLAGTNFGPGTRLTVT.